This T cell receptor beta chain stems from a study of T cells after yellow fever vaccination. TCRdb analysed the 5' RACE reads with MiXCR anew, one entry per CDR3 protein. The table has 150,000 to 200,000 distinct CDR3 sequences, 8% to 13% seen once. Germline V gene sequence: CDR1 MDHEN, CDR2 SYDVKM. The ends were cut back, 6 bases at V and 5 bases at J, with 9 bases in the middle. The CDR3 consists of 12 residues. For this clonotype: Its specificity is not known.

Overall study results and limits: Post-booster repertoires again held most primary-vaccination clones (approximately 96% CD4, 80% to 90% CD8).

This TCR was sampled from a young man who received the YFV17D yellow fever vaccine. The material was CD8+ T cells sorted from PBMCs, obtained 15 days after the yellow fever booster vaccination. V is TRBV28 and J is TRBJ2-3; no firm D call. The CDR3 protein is CASSLRVDTQYF. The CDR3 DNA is TGTGCCAGCAGCCTCCGGGTAGATACGCAGTATTTT. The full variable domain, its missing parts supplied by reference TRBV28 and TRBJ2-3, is DVKVTQSSRYLVKRTGEKVFLECVQDMDHENMFWYRQDPGLGLRLIYFSYDVKMKEKGDIPEGYSVSREKKERFSLILESASTNQTSMYLCASSLRVDTQYFGPGTRLTVL.